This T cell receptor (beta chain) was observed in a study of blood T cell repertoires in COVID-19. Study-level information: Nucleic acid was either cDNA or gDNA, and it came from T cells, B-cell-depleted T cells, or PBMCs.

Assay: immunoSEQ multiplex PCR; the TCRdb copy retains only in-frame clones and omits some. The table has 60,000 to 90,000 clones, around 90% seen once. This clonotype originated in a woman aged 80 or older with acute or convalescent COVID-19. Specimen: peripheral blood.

CDR3 nucleotide sequence: TGCGCCAGCAGCTTGCGGTTGGGACAGGGAGCTGGAAACACCATATATTTT. Its translation is CASSLRLGQGAGNTIYF. This chain links TRBV5-1 with TRBJ1-3; TRBD1 agrees at 9 bases. The ends lost 1 base at V and 2 bases at J; junction bases unmatched: 7. The CDR3 sequence is 17 residues long. CDR1 is SGHRS and CDR2 is YFSETQ in the germline V gene.